Listed below are T cell receptor beta chains from one sample, sequenced in a study of shared clonotypes between healthy human individuals. The protocol was immunoSEQ multiplex PCR, while the TCRdb copy is restricted to in-frame clones and leaves out a portion. The table includes around 2,000,000 clones, over 85% detected once. The specimen sequenced was naive CD8+ T cells sorted from blood. The receptors originated from a young man in good health. CDR3s include the opening cysteine and the closing phenylalanine or tryptophan. The size of a clone is reported for some rows only, either as once, few or many, or as a class for expanded clones.

cdr3_length,clone_size,j_call,v_call,cdr3_aa
16,.,TRBJ1-5,TRBV4-1,CASSQGDSYSNQPQHF
14,.,TRBJ2-7,TRBV5-4,CASSFGESSYEQYF
13,.,TRBJ2-1,TRBV27,CASSRSYGDEQFF
13,.,TRBJ1-1,TRBV6-4,CASRSEANTEAFF
13,.,TRBJ2-7,TRBV2,CASSDIGNYEQYF
17,.,TRBJ1-2,TRBV19,CASSIDARTGAYYGYTF
14,once,TRBJ2-1,TRBV6-1,CASGGASSYNEQFF
15,.,TRBJ1-2,TRBV7-6,CASSLDGDSRYGYTF
14,.,TRBJ2-5,TRBV19,CASSFRDSQETQYF
17,.,TRBJ2-5,TRBV9,CASSPRSGTAKKETQYF
13,.,TRBJ1-3,TRBV19,CASSTGPRNTIYF
16,.,TRBJ1-6,TRBV19,CASSGEDGVGSSPLHF
14,.,TRBJ2-7,TRBV30,CAWSEGQGAYEQYF
13,few,TRBJ1-2,TRBV19,CASSPGLSDGYTF
14,.,TRBJ1-3,TRBV5-4,CASSLDISGNTIYF
16,once,TRBJ1-2,TRBV6-1,CASREGEVVGGYGYTF
15,.,TRBJ2-5,TRBV14,CASSQIQGEVETQYF
16,.,TRBJ2-3,TRBV9,CASSAPPGGGTDTQYF
18,.,TRBJ2-1,TRBV4-3,CASSQDPILAGEDNEQFF
12,.,TRBJ2-3,TRBV7-9,CASSLVSDTQYF
15,.,TRBJ1-5,TRBV6-6,CASSAGTRGNQPQHF
13,once,TRBJ1-1,TRBV29-1,CSGFGTMNTEAFF
16,.,TRBJ2-1,TRBV5-6,CASSSQGVMLSNEQFF
16,once,TRBJ2-1,TRBV9,CASSGGLGDSYNEQFF
15,.,TRBJ2-2,TRBV4-2,CASSQGGLGGGELFF
14,.,TRBJ2-7,TRBV11-2,CASSLEGQGYEQYF
14,.,TRBJ2-7,TRBV5-6,CASSFVPPGEEQYF